This entry describes one T cell receptor beta chain. The clone's antigen remains unknown. Base qualities were left out, and no much larger clone turns up one base away. The library was made by the immunoSEQ multiplex PCR assay. The table was pulled from immuneACCESS by TCRdb, which kept in-frame rearrangements only. Such tables lose some clones; where checked, under half of the loss comes from unresolved V genes, and the rest has no known cause. The sample contains tens of thousands of clones, approximately 92% of them found a single time. In total, the top ten clones hold about 1.5% of the sample. CDR1 MDHEN and CDR2 SYDVKM were looked up in the germline V gene. Trimming costs V 8 bases and J 1 base, and their ends lie 11 bases apart. The CDR3 runs 13 residues from the cysteine to the phenylalanine. CDR3 DNA only is kept here, 39 bases in frame from base 1. The data derive from a study of T cell changes during pregnancy in multiple sclerosis (dated by TCRdb to between 2018 and 2021). For the study in its entirety: In women with multiple sclerosis, the researchers looked at how the T cell repertoire shifted as pregnancy progressed.

The TCR originated in a female donor with multiple sclerosis, enrolled in a pregnancy study. Sequences were obtained from peripheral blood. The V and J segments used are TRBV28 and TRBJ1-2; no D gene is confidently identified. The DNA sequence follows: TGTGCCAGCGGAGAACCGAATAACTATGGCTACACCTTC. Its protein reads: CASGEPNNYGYTF.